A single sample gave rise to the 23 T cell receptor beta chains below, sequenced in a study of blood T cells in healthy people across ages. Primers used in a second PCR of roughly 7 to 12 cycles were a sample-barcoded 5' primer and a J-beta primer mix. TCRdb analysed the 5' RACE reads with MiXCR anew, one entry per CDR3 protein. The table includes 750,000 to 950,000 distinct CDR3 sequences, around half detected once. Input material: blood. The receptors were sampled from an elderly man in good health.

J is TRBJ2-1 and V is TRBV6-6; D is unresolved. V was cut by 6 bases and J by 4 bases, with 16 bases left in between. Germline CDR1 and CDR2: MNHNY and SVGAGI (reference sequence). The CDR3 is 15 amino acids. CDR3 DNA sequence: TGTGCCAGCAGCCCCAACCCAGCGCAGTACAATGAGCAGTTCTTC. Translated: CASSPNPAQYNEQFF.

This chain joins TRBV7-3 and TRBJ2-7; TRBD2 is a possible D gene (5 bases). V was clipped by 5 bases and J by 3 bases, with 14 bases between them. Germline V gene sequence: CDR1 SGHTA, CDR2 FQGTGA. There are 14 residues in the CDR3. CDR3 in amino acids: CASSRRSGDYEQYF. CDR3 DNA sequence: TGTGCCAGCAGCCGCCGGTCCGGGGACTACGAGCAGTACTTC.

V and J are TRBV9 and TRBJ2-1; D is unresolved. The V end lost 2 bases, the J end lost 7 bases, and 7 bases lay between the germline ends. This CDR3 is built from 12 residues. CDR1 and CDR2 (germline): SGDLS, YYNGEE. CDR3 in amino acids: CASSVNLNEQFF. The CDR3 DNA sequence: TGTGCCAGCAGCGTCAACCTTAATGAGCAGTTCTTC.

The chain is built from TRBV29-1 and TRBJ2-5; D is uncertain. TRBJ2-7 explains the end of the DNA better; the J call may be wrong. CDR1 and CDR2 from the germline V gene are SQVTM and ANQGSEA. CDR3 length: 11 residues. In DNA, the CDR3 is TGCAGCGTGTACCTGCCTTGCGAGCAGTACTTC. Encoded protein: CSVYLPCEQYF.

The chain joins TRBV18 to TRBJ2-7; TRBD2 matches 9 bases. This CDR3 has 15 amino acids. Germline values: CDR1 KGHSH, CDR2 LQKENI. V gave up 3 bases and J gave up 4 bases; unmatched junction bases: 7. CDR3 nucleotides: TGTGCCAGCTCACCGAGCGGACTAGCGCCTTACGAGCAGTACTTC. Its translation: CASSPSGLAPYEQYF.

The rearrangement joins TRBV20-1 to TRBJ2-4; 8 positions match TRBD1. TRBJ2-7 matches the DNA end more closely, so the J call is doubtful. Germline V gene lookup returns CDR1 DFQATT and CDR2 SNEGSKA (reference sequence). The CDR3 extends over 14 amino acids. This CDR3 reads CSARRQGPPYEQYF. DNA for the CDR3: TGCAGTGCTAGGAGACAGGGGCCTCCCTACGAGCAGTACTTC.

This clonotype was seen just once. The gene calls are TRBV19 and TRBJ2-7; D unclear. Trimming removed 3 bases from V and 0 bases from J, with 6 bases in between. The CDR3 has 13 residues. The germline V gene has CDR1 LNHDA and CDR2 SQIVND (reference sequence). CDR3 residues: CASSIGSSYEQYF. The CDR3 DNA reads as TGTGCCAGTAGTATTGGAAGCTCCTACGAGCAGTACTTC.

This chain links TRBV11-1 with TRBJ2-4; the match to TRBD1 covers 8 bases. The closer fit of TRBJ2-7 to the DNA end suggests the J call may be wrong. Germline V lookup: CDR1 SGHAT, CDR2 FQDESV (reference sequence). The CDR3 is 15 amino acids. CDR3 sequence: CASSPTDRGGYEQYF. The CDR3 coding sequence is TGTGCCAGCAGCCCGACCGACAGGGGAGGCTACGAGCAGTACTTC.

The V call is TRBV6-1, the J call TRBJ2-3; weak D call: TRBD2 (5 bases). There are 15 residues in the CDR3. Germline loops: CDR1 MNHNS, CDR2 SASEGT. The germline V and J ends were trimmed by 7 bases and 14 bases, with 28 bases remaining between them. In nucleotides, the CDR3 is TGTGCCAGCACCCGTGGGGAGACGGGTCACAGATACGCGTATTTT. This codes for CASTRGETGHRYAYF.

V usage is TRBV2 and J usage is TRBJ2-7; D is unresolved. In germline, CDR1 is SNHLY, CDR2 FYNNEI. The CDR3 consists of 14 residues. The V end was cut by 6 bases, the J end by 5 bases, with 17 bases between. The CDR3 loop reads CASRTRLPQDEQYF. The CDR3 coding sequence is TGTGCCAGCAGGACGCGACTGCCCCAGGACGAGCAGTACTTC.

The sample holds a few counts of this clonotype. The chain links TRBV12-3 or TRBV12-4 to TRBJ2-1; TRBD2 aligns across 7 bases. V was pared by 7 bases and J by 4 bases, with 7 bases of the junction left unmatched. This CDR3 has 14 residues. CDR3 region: CASNPRERYNEQFF. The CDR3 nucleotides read TGTGCCAGCAACCCGCGGGAGAGGTACAATGAGCAGTTCTTC.

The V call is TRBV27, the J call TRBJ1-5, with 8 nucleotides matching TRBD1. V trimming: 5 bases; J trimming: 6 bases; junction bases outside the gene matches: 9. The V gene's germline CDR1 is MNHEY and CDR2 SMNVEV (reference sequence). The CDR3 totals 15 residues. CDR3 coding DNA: TGTGCCAGCAGTGTGACAGGGGTCGGGTCTCAGCCCCAGCATTTT. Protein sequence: CASSVTGVGSQPQHF.

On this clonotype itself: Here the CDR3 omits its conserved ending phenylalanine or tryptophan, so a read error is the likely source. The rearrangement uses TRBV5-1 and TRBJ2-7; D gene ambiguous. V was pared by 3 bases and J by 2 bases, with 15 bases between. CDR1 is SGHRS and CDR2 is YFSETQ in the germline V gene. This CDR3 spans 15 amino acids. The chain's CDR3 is CASSSDRGVTYEQYI. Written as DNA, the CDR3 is TGCGCCAGCAGCTCGGACCGTGGGGTTACCTACGAGCAGTACATC.

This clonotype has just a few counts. This CDR3 reads CASSVGTGRGADTQYF. The CDR3 DNA follows: TGTGCCAGCAGCGTAGGTACCGGCCGAGGGGCAGATACGCAGTATTTT. The V gene is TRBV9, the J gene TRBJ2-3; possibly TRBD1 or TRBD2 for D (5 bases each). Between the trimmed V and J ends, which lost 0 bases and 4 bases, there was a span of 15 bases. Germline CDR1 reads SGDLS; CDR2 reads YYNGEE. CDR3 size: 16 residues.

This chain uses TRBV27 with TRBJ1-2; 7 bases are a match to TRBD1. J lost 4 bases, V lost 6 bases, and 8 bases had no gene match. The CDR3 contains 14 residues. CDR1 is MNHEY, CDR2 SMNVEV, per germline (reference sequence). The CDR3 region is CASRGQGVAYGYTF. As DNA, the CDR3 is TGTGCCAGCAGGGGGCAGGGGGTGGCCTATGGCTACACCTTC.

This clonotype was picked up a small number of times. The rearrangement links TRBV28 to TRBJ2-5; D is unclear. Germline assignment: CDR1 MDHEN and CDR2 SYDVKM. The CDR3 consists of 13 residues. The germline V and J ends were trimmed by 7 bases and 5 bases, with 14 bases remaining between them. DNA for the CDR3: TGTGCCAGCACCCCCCTGGTGGGGGAGACCCAGTACTTC. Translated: CASTPLVGETQYF.

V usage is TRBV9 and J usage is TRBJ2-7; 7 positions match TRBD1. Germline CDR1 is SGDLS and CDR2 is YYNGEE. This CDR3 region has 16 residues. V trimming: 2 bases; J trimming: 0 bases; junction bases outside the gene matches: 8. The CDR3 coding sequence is TGTGCCAGCAGCGTCGACAGGGAGACTTACTCCTACGAGCAGTACTTC. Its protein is CASSVDRETYSYEQYF.

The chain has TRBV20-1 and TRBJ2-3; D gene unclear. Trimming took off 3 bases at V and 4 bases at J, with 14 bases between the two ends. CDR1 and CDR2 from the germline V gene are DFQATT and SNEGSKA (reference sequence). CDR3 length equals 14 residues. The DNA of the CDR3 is TGCAGTGCTAGCCTCCTAGTCGGCTCAGATACGCAGTATTTT. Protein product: CSASLLVGSDTQYF.

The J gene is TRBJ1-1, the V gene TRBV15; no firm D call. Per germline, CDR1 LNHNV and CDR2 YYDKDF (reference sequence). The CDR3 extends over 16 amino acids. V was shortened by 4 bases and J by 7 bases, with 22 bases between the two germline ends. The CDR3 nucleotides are TGTGCCACCAGCACCTCCAGGATTTCTCGGGAGATTGAAGCTTTCTTT. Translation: CATSTSRISREIEAFF. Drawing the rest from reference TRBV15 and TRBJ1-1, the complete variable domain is DAMVIQNPRYQVTQFGKPVTLSCSQTLNHNVMYWYQQKSSQAPKLLFHYYDKDFNNEADTPDNFQSRRPNTSFCFLDIRSPGLGDTAMYLCATSTSRISREIEAFFGQGTRLTVV.

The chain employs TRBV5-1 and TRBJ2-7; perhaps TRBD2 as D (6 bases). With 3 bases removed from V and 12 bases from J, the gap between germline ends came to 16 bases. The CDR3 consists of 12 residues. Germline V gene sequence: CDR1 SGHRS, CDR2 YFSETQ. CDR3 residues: CASSYDTSGRYF. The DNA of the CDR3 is TGCGCCAGCAGCTACGACACATCCGGGAGGTACTTC.

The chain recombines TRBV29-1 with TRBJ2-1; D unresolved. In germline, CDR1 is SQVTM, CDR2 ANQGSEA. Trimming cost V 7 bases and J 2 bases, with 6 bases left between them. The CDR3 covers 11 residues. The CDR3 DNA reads TGCAGCGCCCGAACCTACAATGAGCAGTTCTTC. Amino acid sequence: CSARTYNEQFF.

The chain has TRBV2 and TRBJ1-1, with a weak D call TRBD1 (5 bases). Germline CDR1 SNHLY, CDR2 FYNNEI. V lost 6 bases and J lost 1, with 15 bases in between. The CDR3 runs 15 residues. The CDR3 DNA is TGTGCCAGCAGGGTCGGGACTTCAGGGAACACTGAAGCTTTCTTT. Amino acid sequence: CASRVGTSGNTEAFF.

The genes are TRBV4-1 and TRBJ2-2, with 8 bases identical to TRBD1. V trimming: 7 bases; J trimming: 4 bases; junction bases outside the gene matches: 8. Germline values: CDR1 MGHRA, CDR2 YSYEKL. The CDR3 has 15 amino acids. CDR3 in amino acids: CASTKTGAPTGELFF. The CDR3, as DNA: TGCGCCAGCACCAAGACAGGGGCACCCACCGGGGAGCTGTTTTTT.